The 5 T cell receptor beta chains below all came from one sample that was sequenced in a study of cytomegalovirus exposure and HLA in healthy donors. Primers included in the PCR were 60 Vbeta and 13 Jbeta primers. Method: immunoSEQ multiplex PCR; TCRdb's copy keeps in-frame clones and lacks some. In the table there are 100,000 or so clones, approximately 80% of which are singletons. Source material: PBMCs. These receptors came from a man under 40 in good health and CMV-seropositive.

A single count supports this clone. The chain uses TRBV7-9 and TRBJ1-1, with 8 bases that match TRBD1. The V gene's germline CDR1 is SEHNR and CDR2 FQNEAQ (reference sequence). The trim removed 5 bases at V and 0 bases at J, leaving 5 bases unmatched. The CDR3 runs to 15 residues. DNA of the CDR3: TGTGCCAGCAGCCCTGACAGGGGAGTGAACACTGAAGCTTTCTTT. It yields the protein CASSPDRGVNTEAFF.

V is TRBV18 and J is TRBJ1-2; 9 bases line up with TRBD1. CDR3 size: 14 residues. Losses at the gene ends were 1 base for V and 8 bases for J; bases not matched to a gene: 5. The germline gives CDR1 KGHSH, CDR2 LQKENI. CDR3 in DNA: TGTGCCAGCTCACCACTGGGGGACAGGGACGGCTACACCTTC. It yields the protein CASSPLGDRDGYTF. Full variable domain (outside the CDR3, taken from reference TRBV18 and TRBJ1-2): NAGVMQNPRHLVRRRGQEARLRCSPMKGHSHVYWYRQLPEEGLKFMVYLQKENIIDESGMPKERFSAEFPKEGPSILRIQQVVRGDSAAYFCASSPLGDRDGYTFGSGTRLTVV.

V usage is TRBV19 and J usage is TRBJ1-1; D ambiguous. The CDR3 loop spans 15 amino acids. V was shortened by 6 bases and J by 3 bases, with 17 bases between the two germline ends. Germline CDR1 LNHDA, CDR2 SQIVND (reference sequence). The CDR3: CASRAGEGIHTEAFF. CDR3 nucleotides: TGTGCCAGTAGGGCGGGAGAGGGCATACACACTGAAGCTTTCTTT.

V usage is TRBV2 and J usage is TRBJ2-7; D is unresolved. Germline CDR1 is SNHLY and CDR2 is FYNNEI. V dropped 4 bases and J dropped 3 bases, with 7 bases sitting between them. This CDR3 has 12 amino acids. Here the CDR3 DNA reads TGTGCCAGCAGTGTGCGGTACTACGAGCAGTACGTC. Amino acid sequence: CASSVRYYEQYV.

The chain couples TRBV10-1 to TRBJ1-5, with 12 bases fitting TRBD1. The CDR3 runs to 19 residues. After removal of 3 bases from V and 2 bases from J, the junction contained 11 bases not matched to a gene. The germline V gene encodes CDR1 WNHNN and CDR2 SYGVQD (reference sequence). CDR3 sequence (DNA): TGCGCCAGCAGTGACCGGGACAGGGGGCGCGTGAGTTGCAATCAGCCCCAGCATTTT. This codes for CASSDRDRGRVSCNQPQHF.